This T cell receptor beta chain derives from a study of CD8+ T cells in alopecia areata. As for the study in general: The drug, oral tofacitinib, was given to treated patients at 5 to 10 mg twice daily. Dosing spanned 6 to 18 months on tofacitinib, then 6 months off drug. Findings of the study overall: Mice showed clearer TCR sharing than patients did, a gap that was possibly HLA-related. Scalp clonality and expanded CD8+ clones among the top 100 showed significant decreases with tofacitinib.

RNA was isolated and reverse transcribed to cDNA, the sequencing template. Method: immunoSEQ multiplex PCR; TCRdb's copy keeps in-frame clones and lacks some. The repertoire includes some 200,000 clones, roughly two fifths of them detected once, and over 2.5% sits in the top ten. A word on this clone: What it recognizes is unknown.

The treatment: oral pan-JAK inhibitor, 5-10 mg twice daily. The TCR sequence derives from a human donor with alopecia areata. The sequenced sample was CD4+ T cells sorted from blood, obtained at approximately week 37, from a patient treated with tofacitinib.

The CDR3 here is CASSLLLPSYEQYF. The CDR3 region has the DNA TGTGCCAGCAGCTTACTCCTACCCTCCTACGAGCAGTACTTC. The chain couples TRBV11-2 to TRBJ2-7; D remains unclear. V shed 2 bases and J shed 0 bases, with 8 bases lying between them. Germline V gene sequence: CDR1 SGHAT, CDR2 FQNNGV. The CDR3 contains 14 residues. Filled out from reference TRBV11-2 and TRBJ2-7, the complete variable domain reads EAGVAQSPRYKIIEKRQSVAFWCNPISGHATLYWYQQILGQGPKLLIQFQNNGVVDDSQLPKDRFSAERLKGVDSTLKIQPAKLEDSAVYLCASSLLLPSYEQYFGPGTRLTVT.